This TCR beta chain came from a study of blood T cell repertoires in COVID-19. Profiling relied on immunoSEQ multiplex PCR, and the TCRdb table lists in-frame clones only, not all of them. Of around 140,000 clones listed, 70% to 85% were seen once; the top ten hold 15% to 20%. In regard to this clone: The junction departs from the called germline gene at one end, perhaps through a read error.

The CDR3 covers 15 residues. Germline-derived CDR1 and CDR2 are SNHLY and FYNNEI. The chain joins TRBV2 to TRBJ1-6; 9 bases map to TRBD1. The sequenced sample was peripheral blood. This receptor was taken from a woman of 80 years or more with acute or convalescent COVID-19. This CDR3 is CASREDRGRYSPLHF. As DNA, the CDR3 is TGTGCCAGCAGGGAAGACAGGGGGAGATATTCACCCCTCCACTTT.